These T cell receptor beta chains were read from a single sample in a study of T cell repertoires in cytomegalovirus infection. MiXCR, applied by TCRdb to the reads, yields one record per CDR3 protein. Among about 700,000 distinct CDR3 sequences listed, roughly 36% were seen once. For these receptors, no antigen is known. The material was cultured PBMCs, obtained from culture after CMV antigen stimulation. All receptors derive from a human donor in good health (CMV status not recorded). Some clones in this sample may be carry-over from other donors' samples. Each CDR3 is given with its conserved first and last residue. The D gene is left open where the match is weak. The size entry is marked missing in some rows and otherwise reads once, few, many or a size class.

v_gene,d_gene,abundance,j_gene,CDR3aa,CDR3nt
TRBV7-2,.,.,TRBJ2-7,CASSTPRVQGGFPLYDQYF,TGTGCCAGCAGCACACCTCGCGTACAGGGTGGGTTCCCCCTCTACGACCAGTACTTC
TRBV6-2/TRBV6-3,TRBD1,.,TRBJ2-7,CASSVGQLTQNF,TGTGCCAGCAGTGTGGGACAGCTTACGCAGAACTTC
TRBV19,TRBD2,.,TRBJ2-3,CASSIRSSGRASADTQYF,TGTGCCAGTAGTATAAGGTCTAGCGGGAGGGCCTCGGCAGATACGCAGTATTTT
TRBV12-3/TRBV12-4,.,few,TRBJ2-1,CASSFHRMFEQFF,TGTGCCAGCAGTTTTCACCGTATGTTTGAGCAGTTCTTC
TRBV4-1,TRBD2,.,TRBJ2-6,CASSQDPGGPGANVLTF,TGCGCCAGCAGCCAAGACCCGGGAGGGCCTGGGGCCAACGTCCTGACTTTC
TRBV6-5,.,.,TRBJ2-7,CASSYREGYEQYF,TGTGCCAGCAGTTATCGAGAGGGCTACGAGCAGTACTTC
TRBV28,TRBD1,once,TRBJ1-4,CASTPGQGYEKLFF,TGTGCCAGCACTCCGGGACAGGGGTACGAAAAACTGTTTTTT
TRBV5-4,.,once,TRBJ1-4,CASSLASGSTNEKLFF,TGTGCCAGCAGCTTGGCCTCGGGTTCGACTAATGAAAAACTGTTTTTT
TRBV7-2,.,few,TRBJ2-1,CASSNPSDGEQFF,TGTGCCAGCAGCAATCCTAGTGACGGTGAGCAGTTCTTC
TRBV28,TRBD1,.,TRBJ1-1,CASSLRQGYTEAFF,TGTGCCAGCAGTTTACGACAGGGGTACACTGAAGCTTTCTTT
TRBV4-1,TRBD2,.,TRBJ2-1,CASSQAPSGGSGEQFF,TGCGCCAGCAGCCAAGCGCCTAGCGGGGGATCCGGAGAGCAGTTCTTC
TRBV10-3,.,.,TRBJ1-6,CAISEQLGGNSPLHF,TGTGCCATCAGTGAGCAACTAGGGGGGAATTCACCCCTCCACTTT
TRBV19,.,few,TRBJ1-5,CASSPRPLGQPQHF,TGTGCCAGTAGTCCCCGACCCCTCGGGCAGCCCCAGCATTTT
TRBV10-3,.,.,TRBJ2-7,CAISVSGYEQYF,TGTGCCATCAGTGTCTCGGGTTACGAGCAGTACTTC
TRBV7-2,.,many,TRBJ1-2,CASTVDGVLYGYTF,TGTGCCAGCACCGTTGATGGGGTTCTGTATGGCTACACCTTC
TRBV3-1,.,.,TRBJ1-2,CASSQVQVPGYTF,TGTGCCAGCAGCCAAGTACAGGTGCCTGGCTACACCTTC
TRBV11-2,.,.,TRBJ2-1,CASSPIGPRGPSYNEQFF,TGTGCCAGCAGCCCCATAGGCCCTAGGGGCCCCTCCTACAATGAGCAGTTCTTC
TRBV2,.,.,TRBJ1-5,CASSEAEGFQPQHF,TGTGCCAGCAGTGAAGCGGAGGGTTTTCAGCCCCAGCATTTT
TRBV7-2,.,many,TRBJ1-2,CASSRAGLNGYTF,TGTGCCAGCAGCCGAGCTGGACTAAATGGCTACACCTTC
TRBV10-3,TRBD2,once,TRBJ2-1,CAISEIAGGSGEQFF,TGTGCCATCAGTGAGATAGCGGGGGGCTCCGGTGAGCAGTTCTTC
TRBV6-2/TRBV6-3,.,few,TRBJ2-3,CASSYLSFADTQYF,TGTGCCAGCAGTTACCTTAGCTTCGCAGATACGCAGTATTTT
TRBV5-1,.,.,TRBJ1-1,CASSFWGSNTEAFF,TGCGCCAGCAGCTTCTGGGGGTCTAACACTGAAGCTTTCTTT
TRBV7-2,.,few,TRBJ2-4,CASSSDPRFGIQYF,TGTGCCAGCAGCTCGGACCCCCGTTTTGGCATTCAGTACTTC
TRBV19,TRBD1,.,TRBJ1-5,CASSIDVGGGGRPQHF,TGTGCCAGTAGTATCGACGTCGGAGGGGGCGGGAGACCCCAGCATTTT
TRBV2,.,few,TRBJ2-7,CASKGSRYEQYF,TGTGCCAGTAAGGGGAGCCGGTACGAGCAGTACTTC
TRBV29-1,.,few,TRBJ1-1,CSVEDDSGAENTEAFF,TGCAGCGTTGAAGACGATTCAGGGGCCGAGAACACTGAAGCTTTCTTT
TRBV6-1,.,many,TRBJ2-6,CASSVYPDGNVLTF,TGTGCCAGCAGTGTTTATCCTGACGGCAACGTCCTGACTTTC
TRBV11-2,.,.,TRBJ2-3,CASSSGPRYTDTQYF,TGTGCCAGCAGCTCGGGACCCCGATACACAGATACGCAGTATTTT
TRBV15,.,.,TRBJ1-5,CATSIGDSHRHQPQHF,TGTGCCACCAGCATAGGGGACTCACACAGGCATCAGCCCCAGCATTTT
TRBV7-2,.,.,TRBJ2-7,CASSWTSTVNEQYF,TGTGCCAGCAGCTGGACTTCAACGGTCAACGAGCAGTACTTC
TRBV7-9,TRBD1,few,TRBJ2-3,CASSPWDSEYTDTQYF,TGTGCCAGCAGCCCCTGGGACAGTGAATATACAGATACGCAGTATTTT
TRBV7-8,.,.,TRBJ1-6,CASSSRDSYNSPLHF,TGTGCCAGCAGCTCCAGGGACTCCTATAATTCACCCCTCCACTTT
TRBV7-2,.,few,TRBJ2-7,CASSLAGVSEQYF,TGTGCCAGCAGCTTAGCGGGGGTCAGCGAGCAGTACTTC
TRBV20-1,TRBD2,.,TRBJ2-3,CSAKGTSVVTDTQYF,TGCAGTGCTAAAGGGACTAGCGTAGTCACAGATACGCAGTATTTT
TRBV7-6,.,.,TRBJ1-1,CASSLDGLYTEAFF,TGTGCCAGCAGCTTAGATGGGTTATACACTGAAGCTTTCTTT
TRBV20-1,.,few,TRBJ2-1,CSARDGRVGEQFF,TGCAGTGCTAGAGATGGTCGTGTAGGTGAGCAGTTCTTC
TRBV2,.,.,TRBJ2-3,CASSAWGSTDTQYF,TGTGCCAGCAGCGCCTGGGGGAGCACAGATACGCAGTATTTT